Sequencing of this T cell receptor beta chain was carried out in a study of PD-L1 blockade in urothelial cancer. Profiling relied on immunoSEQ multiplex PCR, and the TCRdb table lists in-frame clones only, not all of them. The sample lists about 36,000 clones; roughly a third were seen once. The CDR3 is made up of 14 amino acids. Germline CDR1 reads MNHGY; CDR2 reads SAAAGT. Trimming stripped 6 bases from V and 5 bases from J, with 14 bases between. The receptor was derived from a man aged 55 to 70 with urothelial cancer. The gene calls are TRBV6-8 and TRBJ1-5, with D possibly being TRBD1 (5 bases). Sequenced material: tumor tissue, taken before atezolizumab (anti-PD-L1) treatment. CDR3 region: CASSNPGGYQPQHF. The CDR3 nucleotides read TGTGCCAGCAGCAATCCCGGGGGGTATCAGCCCCAGCATTTT.